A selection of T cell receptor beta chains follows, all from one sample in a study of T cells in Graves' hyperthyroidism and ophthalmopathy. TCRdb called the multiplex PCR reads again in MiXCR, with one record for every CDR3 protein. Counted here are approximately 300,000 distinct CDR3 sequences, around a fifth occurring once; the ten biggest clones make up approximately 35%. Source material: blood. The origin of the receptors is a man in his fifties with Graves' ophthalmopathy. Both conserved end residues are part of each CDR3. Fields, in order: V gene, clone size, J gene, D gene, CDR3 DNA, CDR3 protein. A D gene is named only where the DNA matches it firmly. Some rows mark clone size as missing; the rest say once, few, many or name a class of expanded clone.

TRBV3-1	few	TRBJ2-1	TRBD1	TGTGCCAGCCGACGGGACAGGTGGCAGTTCTTC	CASRRDRWQFF
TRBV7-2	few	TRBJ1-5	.	TGTGCCAGCAATCAAGGGGGTATCAATCAGCCCCAGCATTTT	CASNQGGINQPQHF
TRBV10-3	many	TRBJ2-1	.	TGTGCCATCAGTGATAGAGCCAATGAGCAGTTCTTC	CAISDRANEQFF
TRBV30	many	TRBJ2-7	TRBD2	TGTGCCTGGAGTGAAACTGGACTAGCGGGAGTAGACTACGAGCAGTACTTC	CAWSETGLAGVDYEQYF
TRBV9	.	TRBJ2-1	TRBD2	TGTGCCAGCAGCGCCAGGACTAGCGGTGGGTACAATGAGCAGTTCTTC	CASSARTSGGYNEQFF
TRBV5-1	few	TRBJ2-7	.	TGCGCCAGCAGTATGGAGGTAGGGGAGCAGTACTTC	CASSMEVGEQYF
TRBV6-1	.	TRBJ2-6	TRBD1	TGTGCCAGCAGTCGGGACAGCCGGGGGGCCAACGTCCTGACTTTC	CASSRDSRGANVLTF
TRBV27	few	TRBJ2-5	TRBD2	TGTGCCAGCAGCTCAACAATCCGGACTAGCGGGCAAGAGACCCAGTACTTC	CASSSTIRTSGQETQYF
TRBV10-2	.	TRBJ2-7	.	TGCGCCAGCAGTGAGCCCGTGTCTTTCCCCCTGGCCTACGAGCAGTACTTC	CASSEPVSFPLAYEQYF
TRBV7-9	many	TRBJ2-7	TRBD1	TGTGCCAGCAGCTTGCCTCGACAGGGGATATCCTACGAGCAGTACTTC	CASSLPRQGISYEQYF
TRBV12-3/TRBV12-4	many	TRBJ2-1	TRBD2	TGTGCCAGCAGTCGTCAGGGACTAGCGGAGGTGGAGAATGAGCAGTTCTTC	CASSRQGLAEVENEQFF
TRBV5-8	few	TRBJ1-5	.	TGTGCCAGCAGTTTCCCCATCGGAGGGCCTCGGGGCAATCAGCCCCAGCATTTT	CASSFPIGGPRGNQPQHF
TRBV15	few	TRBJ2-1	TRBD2	TGTGCCACCAGCGGGTCTTTAGCGGGAGTGGGGACTGAGCAGTTCTTC	CATSGSLAGVGTEQFF
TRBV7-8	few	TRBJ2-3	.	TGTGCCAGCAGCTCCTTGGGGGGAGATACGCAGTATTTT	CASSSLGGDTQYF
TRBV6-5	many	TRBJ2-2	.	TGTGCCAGCAGTTACGATGGACTACTGGCCGGGGAGCTGTTTTTT	CASSYDGLLAGELFF
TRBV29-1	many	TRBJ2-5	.	TGCAGCGTGGCGGTGGGGGCCAAGACCCAGTACTTC	CSVAVGAKTQYF
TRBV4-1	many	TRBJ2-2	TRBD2	TGCGCCAGCAGCCAAGTCCCTAGCGGGAGTACGGCCCAAAGCCGCGGGGAGCTGTTTTTT	CASSQVPSGSTAQSRGELFF
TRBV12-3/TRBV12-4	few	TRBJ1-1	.	TGTGCCAGCAGTTTACGACCGAACACTGAAGCTTCCTTT	CASSLRPNTEASF
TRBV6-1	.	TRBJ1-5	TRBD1	TGTGCCAGCAGTCCATGGGACAGGGGGAATCAGCCCCAGCATTTT	CASSPWDRGNQPQHF
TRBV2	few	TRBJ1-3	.	TGTGCCAGCAGTTGGGACCCGGGAAACACCATATATTTT	CASSWDPGNTIYF
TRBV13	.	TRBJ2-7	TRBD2	TGTGCCAGCAGCTTAGTAAGCCTAGCGGGAGGTGAGCAGTACTTC	CASSLVSLAGGEQYF
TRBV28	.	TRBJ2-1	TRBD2	TGTGCCAGCAGTTTCGTTGGGAGGGGCAATGAGCAGTTCTTC	CASSFVGRGNEQFF
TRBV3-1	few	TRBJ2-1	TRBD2	TGTGCCAGCAGCCCCTCTAGCGGGCGTGCCTACAATGAGCAGTTCTTC	CASSPSSGRAYNEQFF
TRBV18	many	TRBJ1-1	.	TGTGCCAGCTCGCGAGGGATCTTGGGAACTGAAGCTTTCTTT	CASSRGILGTEAFF
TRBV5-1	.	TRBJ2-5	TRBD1	TGCGCCAGCAGCACAGGGGGCGCGGCAACAGAGACCCAGTACTTC	CASSTGGAATETQYF
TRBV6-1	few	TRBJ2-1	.	TGTGCCAGCAGTGAGATCCTGGGGGACAATGAGCAGTTCTTC	CASSEILGDNEQFF
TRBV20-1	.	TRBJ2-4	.	TGCAGTGCTCCACTTGGGCAGACCTTAGCCAAAAACATTCAGTACTTC	CSAPLGQTLAKNIQYF
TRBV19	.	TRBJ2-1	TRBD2	TGTGCCAGTAGTAATGGTCTAGCGGGAGTTGAGGTATACAATGAGCAGTTCTTC	CASSNGLAGVEVYNEQFF
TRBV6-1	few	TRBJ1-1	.	TGTGCCAGCAGTTATAACTCGGCCGGCACTGAAGCTTTCTTT	CASSYNSAGTEAFF
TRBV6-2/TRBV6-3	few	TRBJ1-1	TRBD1	TGTGCCAGCAGGGTTTACGGGACAGGGATGAACACTGAAGCTTTCTTT	CASRVYGTGMNTEAFF
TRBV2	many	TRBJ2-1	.	TGTGCCAGCAGCCGAACGGGGGAGCAGTTCTTC	CASSRTGEQFF
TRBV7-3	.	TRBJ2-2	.	TGTGCCAGCAGCTCCAGGGGTTCGAACACCGGGGAGCTGTTTTTT	CASSSRGSNTGELFF
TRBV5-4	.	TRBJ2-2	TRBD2	TGTGCCAGCAGCGAGGGACTAGCGGGAGTCGACGGGGAGCTGTTTTTT	CASSEGLAGVDGELFF
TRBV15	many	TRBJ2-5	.	TGTGCCACCAGCAGTTTCTCCAGGGGTATACAAGAGACCCAGTACTTC	CATSSFSRGIQETQYF
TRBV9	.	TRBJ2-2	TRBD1	TGTGCCAGCAGCGTAACAGGGGGCTACACCGGGGAGCTGTTTTTT	CASSVTGGYTGELFF
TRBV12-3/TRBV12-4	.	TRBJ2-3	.	TGTGCCAGCACCGTCCGAGATACGCAGTATTTT	CASTVRDTQYF
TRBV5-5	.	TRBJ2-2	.	TGTGCCAGCAGCTTGGCCGGGACCGACACCGGGGAGCTGTTTTTT	CASSLAGTDTGELFF
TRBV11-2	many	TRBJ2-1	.	TGTGCCAGCAGCTTAGATCTAGGACAGAAGAATGAGCAGTTCTTC	CASSLDLGQKNEQFF
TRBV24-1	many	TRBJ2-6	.	TGTGCCACCAGTGATTTTCAGGTCTCTGGGGCCAACGTCCTGACTTTC	CATSDFQVSGANVLTF
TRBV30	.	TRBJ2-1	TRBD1	TGTGCCTGGAGCAGGGACAGCTACAATGAGCAGTTCTTC	CAWSRDSYNEQFF
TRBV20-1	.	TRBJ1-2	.	TGCAGTGCTCAAGACAGCCCGGGAGTATATGGCTACACCTTC	CSAQDSPGVYGYTF
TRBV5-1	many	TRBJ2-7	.	TGCGCCAGCAGCTTCTTGGGGGTAGAAGGCGAGCAGTACTTC	CASSFLGVEGEQYF
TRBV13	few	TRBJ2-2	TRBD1	TGTGCCATCACCTCCTCCCAGGGACAGGGGAACACCGGGGAGCTGTTTTTT	CAITSSQGQGNTGELFF
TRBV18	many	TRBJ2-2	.	TGTGCCAGCTCACCACCGACGGAATCAACCGGGGAGCTGTTTTTT	CASSPPTESTGELFF
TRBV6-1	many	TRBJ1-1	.	TGTGCCAGCAGTGAGGACAAGGTTAGGAGTGCGGCTTTCTTT	CASSEDKVRSAAFF
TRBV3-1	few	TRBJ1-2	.	TGTGCCAGCAGCCATTTGGGGTCCTATGGCTGCACCTTC	CASSHLGSYGCTF
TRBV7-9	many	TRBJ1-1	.	TGTGCCAGCAGCTTAGGGGCCCGCAGGTGGCCGAACACTGAAGCTTTCTTT	CASSLGARRWPNTEAFF
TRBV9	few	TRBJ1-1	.	TGTGCCAGCAGCGGCAGGGTAGTGGGGGGTGAAGCTTTCTTT	CASSGRVVGGEAFF
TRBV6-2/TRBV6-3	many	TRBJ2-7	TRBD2	TGTGCCAGCAGCCGAACTAGCGGGAGGGCCTACGAGCAGTACTTC	CASSRTSGRAYEQYF
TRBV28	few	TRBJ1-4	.	TGTGCCAGCACCCCCCCTGACAGTACTGTGGGAAAACTGTTTTTT	CASTPPDSTVGKLFF
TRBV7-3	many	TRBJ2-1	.	TGTGCCAGCAGCTTAACGAGAAACAATGAGCAGTTCTTC	CASSLTRNNEQFF
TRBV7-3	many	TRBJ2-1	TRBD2	TGTGCCAGCAGCGCTCAGGGCGGGAGGGCCTATGAGCAGTTCTTC	CASSAQGGRAYEQFF
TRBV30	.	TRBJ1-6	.	TGTGCCTGGATGGGTGTTGGTAATTCACCCCTCCACTTT	CAWMGVGNSPLHF
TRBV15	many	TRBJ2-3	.	TGTGCCACCAGTCCCGGGACCCGCACAGATACGCAGTATTTT	CATSPGTRTDTQYF
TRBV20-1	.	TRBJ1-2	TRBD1	TGCAGTGCCCAACAGGGGGCTAACTATGGCTACACCTTC	CSAQQGANYGYTF